Each of the 3 T cell receptor beta chains below was sequenced from the same sample in a study of CXCR3-negative and CXCR3-positive naive CD8 T cells. Study results and limitations: The study found more hydrophobic TRB CDR3s in CXCR3-positive naive cells than in CXCR3-negative naive cells.

Researchers prepared the TRB cDNA libraries using 5' RACE with UMI labels. After re-calling the 5' RACE reads, TCRdb lists one entry per CDR3 protein, DNA absent. Its table lists over 150,000 distinct CDR3 sequences. Their cognate antigens are unknown. The sample consisted of naive CXCR3+ CD8+ T cells from blood. Subset in this sample: CD45RO-CCR7+CD27+CD95- naive CD8+ T cells expressing CXCR3 (TNR3+). These receptors originate from a human donor in good health. Some clones in this sample may be carry-over from other donors' samples.

The gene calls are TRBV20-1 and TRBJ2-3; lacking DNA, the TRBD1 call made by TCRdb goes unchecked. Germline V gives CDR1 DFQATT, CDR2 SNEGSKA (reference sequence). CDR3 length: 14 residues. The chain's CDR3 is CSARDRQGPDTQYF.

V usage is TRBV7-7 and J usage is TRBJ2-3; the D call of TRBD2 rests on TCRdb alone, since no DNA is present to check it. The CDR3 consists of 17 residues. Germline-derived CDR1 and CDR2 are SSHAT and FNYEAQ (reference sequence). The CDR3 is CASSPSPLAGRTDTQYF.

The rearrangement joins TRBV5-1 to TRBJ2-7; TCRdb's assignment of TRBD1 cannot be checked, as there is no DNA. Germline V CDR1 and CDR2: SGHRS, YFSETQ. CDR3 length equals 14 residues. The CDR3 protein is CASSLTGVMDEQYF.